These 7 T cell receptor beta chains were sequenced from one sample in a study of CD8 T cells in Susac syndrome. Reverse transcription of about 0.45 to 1 ug RNA used random hexamers. Using its own MiXCR run on the immunoSEQ multiplex PCR reads, TCRdb lists one record per CDR3 protein. The table includes 250,000 to 300,000 distinct CDR3 sequences, approximately 81% detected once. The specimen sequenced was CD8+ T cells from PBMCs. Receptors originate from a human donor with multiple sclerosis.

The chain recombines TRBV12-3 or TRBV12-4 with TRBJ1-1; D is possibly TRBD1 (5 bases). This CDR3 spans 12 amino acids. The V gene lost 7 bases and the J gene lost 6 bases, with 12 bases spanning the gap. CDR3 DNA sequence: TGTGCCAGCACCTTTGTGGGGGCTGAAGCTTTCTTT. Residues: CASTFVGAEAFF.

The rearrangement links TRBV21-1 to TRBJ1-1; the table's D call of TRBD1 was not tested on the DNA. TRBV21-1 corresponds to a pseudogene. The CDR3 runs to 16 residues. For the CDR3, the DNA is TGTGCCAGCAGCCCAGGGTGGTGGACAGGGCTCACTGAAGCTTTCTTT. Its translation: CASSPGWWTGLTEAFF.

This sequence joins TRBV28 and TRBJ1-2; TRBD1 matches at 10 bases. This CDR3 spans 15 amino acids. Germline loops: CDR1 MDHEN, CDR2 SYDVKM. The V segment lost 10 bases and the J segment 3 bases; nucleotides outside the gene matches: 11. The CDR3 here is CATKGLTGGDYGYTF. The DNA for the CDR3 is TGTGCCACCAAGGGGTTGACAGGGGGCGACTATGGCTACACCTTC.

CDR3: CASSWTGLTEAFF. The CDR3 region has the DNA TGTGCCAGCTCTTGGACAGGGCTCACTGAAGCTTTCTTT. The chain has TRBV2 and TRBJ1-1; 8 bases are shared with TRBD1. V shed 8 bases and J 4 bases; nucleotides not matched to a gene: 6. Per the germline V gene, CDR1 is SNHLY and CDR2 is FYNNEI. CDR3 length equals 13 residues.

This chain connects TRBV9 to TRBJ2-7; 9 bases fit TRBD1. Losses at the gene ends were 2 bases for V and 6 bases for J; bases not matched to a gene: 15. The CDR3 runs to 17 residues. Per the germline V gene, CDR1 is SGDLS and CDR2 is YYNGEE. CDR3 bases: TGTGCCAGCAGCGTTTACGGGACAGGGTTGACCGTAATCGAGCAGTACTTC. Encoded protein: CASSVYGTGLTVIEQYF.

The sample holds a few counts of this clonotype. The V gene is TRBV28, the J gene TRBJ2-7; D remains ambiguous. Per the germline V gene, CDR1 is MDHEN and CDR2 is SYDVKM. Trimming pared 2 bases from V and 2 bases from J, leaving 7 bases between. CDR3 size: 13 residues. The CDR3 region is CASSLAPPYEQYF. The DNA of the CDR3 is TGTGCCAGCAGTTTAGCGCCGCCCTACGAGCAGTACTTC.

The rearrangement uses TRBV5-4 and TRBJ2-3; D not resolved. The CDR3 has 13 residues. CDR1 and CDR2 from the germline V gene are SGHNT and YYREEE (reference sequence). Between the trimmed V and J ends, which lost 4 bases and 6 bases, there was a span of 12 bases. For the CDR3, the DNA is TGTGCCAGCAGCCACGGACCGACGGATACGCAGTATTTT. As protein: CASSHGPTDTQYF.